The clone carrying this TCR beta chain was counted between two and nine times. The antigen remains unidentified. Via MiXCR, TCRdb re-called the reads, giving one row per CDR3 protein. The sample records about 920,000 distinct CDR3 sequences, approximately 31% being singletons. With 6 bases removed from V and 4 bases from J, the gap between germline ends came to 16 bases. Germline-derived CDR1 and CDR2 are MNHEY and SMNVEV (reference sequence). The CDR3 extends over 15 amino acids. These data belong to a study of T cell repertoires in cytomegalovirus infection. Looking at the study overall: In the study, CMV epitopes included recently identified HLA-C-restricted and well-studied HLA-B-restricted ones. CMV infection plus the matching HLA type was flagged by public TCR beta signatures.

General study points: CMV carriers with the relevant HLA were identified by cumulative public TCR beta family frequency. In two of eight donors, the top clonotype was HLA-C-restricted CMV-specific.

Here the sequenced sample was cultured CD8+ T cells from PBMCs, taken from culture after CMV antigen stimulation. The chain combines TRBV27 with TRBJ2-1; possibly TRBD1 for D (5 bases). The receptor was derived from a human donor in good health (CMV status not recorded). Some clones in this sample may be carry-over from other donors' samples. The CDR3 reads CASSPRVPLYNEQFF. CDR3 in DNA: TGTGCCAGCAGCCCCAGGGTCCCTCTATACAATGAGCAGTTCTTC.